A selection of T cell receptor beta chains follows, all from one sample in a study of cytomegalovirus exposure and HLA in healthy donors. Profiled with immunoSEQ multiplex PCR; TCRdb holds only in-frame clones, not every one. The sample has around 150,000 clones, approximately 67% seen once; the top ten hold around 4.3%. Material: PBMCs. All receptors derive from a young woman in good health and CMV-seropositive. CDR3s include the opening cysteine and the closing phenylalanine or tryptophan. The D gene is left open where the match is weak. The listing skips clone size in some rows; elsewhere it reads once, few, many or a size class.

cdr3_aa cdr3_nt v_call clone_size j_call d_call
CASSSVAAKPTLGSTEAFF TGCGCCAGCAGCTCGGTAGCGGCCAAACCGACCCTAGGGTCCACTGAAGCTTTCTTT TRBV5-1 - TRBJ1-1 -
CASSLKGPAGFSGTYEQFF TGTGCCAGCAGTCTCAAGGGTCCCGCCGGCTTTAGCGGGACCTATGAGCAGTTCTTC TRBV27 - TRBJ2-1 TRBD2
CASSSEGLVGETQYF TGTGCCAGCAGTTCAGAAGGCCTAGTCGGAGAGACCCAGTACTTC TRBV6-1 few TRBJ2-5 -
CAWSGTARERAFF TGTGCCTGGAGTGGCACAGCACGCGAAAGAGCTTTCTTT TRBV30 - TRBJ1-1 -
CASSLTGITEAFF TGTGCCAGCAGCTTAACAGGGATCACTGAAGCTTTCTTT TRBV7-2 - TRBJ1-1 -
CAGQGPVTQYF TGTGCCGGGCAGGGGCCCGTTACCCAGTACTTC TRBV30 - TRBJ2-5 -
CASSSTPYNEQFF TGTGCCAGTAGTTCGACACCCTACAATGAGCAGTTCTTC TRBV19 few TRBJ2-1 -
CASSWGQGTEAFF TGTGCCAGCAGCTGGGGACAGGGTACTGAAGCTTTCTTT TRBV7-2 - TRBJ1-1 TRBD1
CASTGVEGANTGELFF TGTGCCAGCACAGGGGTAGAGGGGGCGAACACCGGGGAGCTGTTTTTT TRBV9 - TRBJ2-2 -
CASSQDRAGEGTDTQYF TGTGCCAGCAGCCAAGATCGCGCGGGGGAGGGCACAGATACGCAGTATTTT TRBV14 - TRBJ2-3 TRBD2
CASSLGLQETQYF TGCGCCAGCAGCCTGGGCCTGCAAGAGACCCAGTACTTC TRBV4-3 - TRBJ2-5 -
CASSEGVAYEQYF TGCGCCAGCAGCGAGGGGGTAGCCTACGAGCAGTACTTC TRBV5-1 once TRBJ2-7 -
CASRATGARNYGYTF TGTGCCAGCAGAGCGACAGGGGCCCGCAACTATGGCTACACCTTC TRBV27 - TRBJ1-2 TRBD1
CASSLVLTDSGNTIYF TGTGCCAGCAGCTTAGTATTGACAGACTCTGGAAACACCATATATTTT TRBV7-8 - TRBJ1-3 -
CASQGAYSNQPQHF TGTGCCAGTCAGGGGGCTTATAGCAATCAGCCCCAGCATTTT TRBV10-3 - TRBJ1-5 TRBD1
CASSPPRIQGAKRYGATEAFF TGTGCCAGCTCACCACCTAGGATCCAGGGGGCTAAGAGGTACGGGGCCACTGAAGCTTTCTTT TRBV18 few TRBJ1-1 TRBD1
CASSRGVLVAGANVLTF TGCGCCAGCTCACGGGGGGTCCTGGTGGCTGGGGCCAACGTCCTGACTTTC TRBV23-1 - TRBJ2-6 TRBD2
CAISVQWQGAVTEAFF TGTGCCATCAGTGTTCAGTGGCAGGGGGCGGTCACTGAAGCTTTCTTT TRBV10-3 few TRBJ1-1 TRBD1
CATSGGGDVADTQYF TGTGCCACCAGCGGCGGAGGGGATGTGGCAGATACGCAGTATTTT TRBV15 - TRBJ2-3 -
CAISDKGADEQYF TGTGCCATCAGTGATAAGGGGGCTGACGAGCAGTACTTC TRBV10-3 once TRBJ2-7 TRBD1
CASSLGGGANEQFF TGTGCCAGCAGCTTAGGCGGAGGGGCAAATGAGCAGTTCTTC TRBV11-3 few TRBJ2-1 -
CASSWTPTYGYTF TGTGCCAGCAGTTGGACACCCACCTATGGCTACACCTTC TRBV7-8 - TRBJ1-2 -
CASSLPDYEQYF TGTGCCAGCAGCTTACCAGACTACGAGCAGTACTTC TRBV7-9 - TRBJ2-7 -
CSVKLTLNTEAFF TGCAGCGTGAAACTGACACTGAACACTGAAGCTTTCTTT TRBV29-1 - TRBJ1-1 -
CASSVDDLLGSYEQYF TGTGCCAGCAGCGTAGATGACTTATTGGGCTCCTACGAGCAGTACTTC TRBV9 - TRBJ2-7 -
CASSLGLAGQETQYF TGTGCCAGCAGCTTGGGGTTAGCGGGCCAAGAGACCCAGTACTTC TRBV5-6 - TRBJ2-5 TRBD2
CASSLGPGINQPQHF TGTGCCAGCAGCTTAGGTCCAGGGATTAATCAGCCCCAGCATTTT TRBV7-9 once TRBJ1-5 -
CASSGARSGRGYNEQFF TGTGCCAGCAGCGGAGCCCGGAGCGGGAGGGGATACAATGAGCAGTTCTTC TRBV9 - TRBJ2-1 TRBD2
CASSLSGVSEAFF TGTGCCAGCAGCTTATCGGGGGTGTCTGAAGCTTTCTTT TRBV7-2 - TRBJ1-1 -
CASGGQGYRSEAFF TGTGCCAGCGGGGGACAGGGATATCGTTCTGAAGCTTTCTTT TRBV5-5 few TRBJ1-1 TRBD1
CASRPTGLAGGDEQFF TGTGCCAGCAGACCTACTGGACTAGCGGGGGGGGATGAGCAGTTCTTC TRBV7-3 - TRBJ2-1 TRBD2
CAITEGRGQPQHF TGTGCCATCACCGAAGGCCGAGGTCAGCCCCAGCATTTT TRBV6-6 - TRBJ1-5 -
CASSVEPKNTGELFF TGTGCCAGCAGCGTAGAGCCCAAGAACACCGGGGAGCTGTTTTTT TRBV9 - TRBJ2-2 -
CAWSVPLPLYDTQYF TGTGCCTGGAGTGTACCACTACCCCTATACGATACGCAGTATTTT TRBV30 - TRBJ2-3 -
CASSEMPGQNYEQYF TGCGCCAGCAGTGAAATGCCGGGACAGAACTACGAGCAGTACTTC TRBV10-1 - TRBJ2-7 TRBD1
CASSLLGQGVGQPQHF TGTGCCAGCAGTTTGTTAGGACAGGGGGTAGGGCAGCCCCAGCATTTT TRBV28 - TRBJ1-5 TRBD1
CASSPRGASDNEQFF TGTGCCAGCAGTCCCCGGGGGGCATCAGACAATGAGCAGTTCTTC TRBV27 - TRBJ2-1 -
CAISRDREGNGYTF TGTGCCATCTCCCGGGACAGGGAGGGAAATGGCTACACCTTC TRBV10-3 - TRBJ1-2 TRBD1
CASSRGQGPNQPQHF TGTGCCAGCAGTCGTGGACAGGGCCCTAATCAGCCCCAGCATTTT TRBV9 - TRBJ1-5 TRBD1
CASSQDLAQGRYGYTF TGCGCCAGCAGCCAAGATTTGGCACAGGGTCGCTATGGCTACACCTTC TRBV4-3 once TRBJ1-2 -
CATGGWAGELFF TGTGCCACGGGGGGCTGGGCCGGGGAGCTGTTTTTT TRBV19 once TRBJ2-2 -